The rows below give T cell receptor beta chains drawn from one sample of a study of T cell repertoires in cytomegalovirus infection. Their specific antigens are unknown. TCRdb redid the calling of the reads with MiXCR, one entry per CDR3 protein. The top ten clones hold roughly 20% of a sample with about 280,000 distinct CDR3 sequences, approximately 22% of them seen once. Material: cultured PBMCs, obtained from culture after CMV antigen stimulation. These receptor sequences come from a human donor in good health (CMV status not recorded). Some clones in this sample may be carry-over from other donors' samples. Each CDR3 is given with its conserved first and last residue. A D gene is named only where the DNA matches it firmly. Rows may omit the clone size; those that give it use once, few, many or a size class.

d_gene: -
v_gene: TRBV6-6
j_gene: TRBJ1-1
abundance: few
CDR3nt: TGTGCCAGCAGTTATCTCGTGAACACTGAAGCTTTCTTT
CDR3aa: CASSYLVNTEAFF

d_gene: TRBD1
v_gene: TRBV12-3/TRBV12-4
j_gene: TRBJ1-1
abundance: -
CDR3nt: TGTGCCAGCACCGGGACAGGGTGGACTGAAGCTTTCTTT
CDR3aa: CASTGTGWTEAFF

d_gene: -
v_gene: TRBV19
j_gene: TRBJ2-3
abundance: once
CDR3nt: TGTGCCAGTAGTATCGGCTCGATCACAGATACGCAGTATTTT
CDR3aa: CASSIGSITDTQYF

d_gene: TRBD1
v_gene: TRBV11-2
j_gene: TRBJ2-4
abundance: few
CDR3nt: TGTGCCAGCAGCCGACCGGGACAGGGGATTAACATTCAGTACTTC
CDR3aa: CASSRPGQGINIQYF

d_gene: -
v_gene: TRBV5-1
j_gene: TRBJ2-3
abundance: few
CDR3nt: TGCGCCAGCAGCTTGGTGGGCAGGGTCACAGATACGCAGTATTTT
CDR3aa: CASSLVGRVTDTQYF

d_gene: -
v_gene: TRBV15
j_gene: TRBJ2-2
abundance: -
CDR3nt: TGTGCCACCAGCAGAGATACCCTAGCGATCGGGGAGCTGTTTTTT
CDR3aa: CATSRDTLAIGELFF

d_gene: TRBD2
v_gene: TRBV3-1
j_gene: TRBJ2-3
abundance: few
CDR3nt: TGTGCCAGCAGCCAACTGACTAGCGGGAGGGCTAATACGCAGTATTTT
CDR3aa: CASSQLTSGRANTQYF

d_gene: TRBD2
v_gene: TRBV6-2/TRBV6-3
j_gene: TRBJ2-5
abundance: few
CDR3nt: TGTGCCAGCAGTTTAACTAGCGGGAGAGGGCCCCAAGAGACCCAGTACTTC
CDR3aa: CASSLTSGRGPQETQYF

d_gene: -
v_gene: TRBV12-3/TRBV12-4
j_gene: TRBJ2-7
abundance: -
CDR3nt: TGTGCCAGCAGTCTCGGCGGCCACGAGCAGTACTTC
CDR3aa: CASSLGGHEQYF

d_gene: TRBD2
v_gene: TRBV30
j_gene: TRBJ2-1
abundance: -
CDR3nt: TGTGCCTGGTCCGGGACTAGGAACAATGAGCAGTTCTTC
CDR3aa: CAWSGTRNNEQFF

d_gene: -
v_gene: TRBV6-2/TRBV6-3
j_gene: TRBJ2-7
abundance: many
CDR3nt: TGTGCCAGCAGCACAGGCAGCTACGAGCAGTACTTC
CDR3aa: CASSTGSYEQYF

d_gene: TRBD2
v_gene: TRBV7-2
j_gene: TRBJ2-5
abundance: many
CDR3nt: TGTGCCAGCAGCTCTCCGGGACTAGCGGGTCAAGAGACCCAGTACTTC
CDR3aa: CASSSPGLAGQETQYF

d_gene: -
v_gene: TRBV6-1
j_gene: TRBJ1-5
abundance: many
CDR3nt: TGTGCCAGCAGTGAAGGAGGGCAGGGAGTAAATCAGCCCCAGCATTTT
CDR3aa: CASSEGGQGVNQPQHF

d_gene: -
v_gene: TRBV7-2
j_gene: TRBJ1-5
abundance: -
CDR3nt: TGTGCCAGCAGCCTAAATATTGTGGGGCAACAGCCCCAGCATTTT
CDR3aa: CASSLNIVGQQPQHF

d_gene: -
v_gene: TRBV19
j_gene: TRBJ2-4
abundance: few
CDR3nt: TGTGCCAGTAGTGGGGGTTCGGGTGCCAAAAACATTCAGTACTTC
CDR3aa: CASSGGSGAKNIQYF

d_gene: -
v_gene: TRBV6-2/TRBV6-3
j_gene: TRBJ2-6
abundance: many
CDR3nt: TGTGCCAGCAGTGGTGCCGACAGGAGAAGCTCTGGGGCCAACGTCCTGACTTTC
CDR3aa: CASSGADRRSSGANVLTF

d_gene: -
v_gene: TRBV25-1
j_gene: TRBJ2-7
abundance: many
CDR3nt: TGTGCCAGCCAAGGTGCAGGGGTGACCTACGAGCAGTACTTC
CDR3aa: CASQGAGVTYEQYF

d_gene: TRBD2
v_gene: TRBV20-1
j_gene: TRBJ2-1
abundance: -
CDR3nt: TGCAGTGCTGTTAGCGGGAGCTCCTACAATGAGCAGTTCTTC
CDR3aa: CSAVSGSSYNEQFF

d_gene: -
v_gene: TRBV28
j_gene: TRBJ1-2
abundance: few
CDR3nt: TGTGCCAGCAGTTTTAGAGAAGGATTTTCCGACTACACCTTC
CDR3aa: CASSFREGFSDYTF

d_gene: -
v_gene: TRBV6-2/TRBV6-3
j_gene: TRBJ1-1
abundance: -
CDR3nt: TGTGCCAGCAGTTCCTTACACAAGTCTCGCACTGAAGCTTTCTTT
CDR3aa: CASSSLHKSRTEAFF

d_gene: -
v_gene: TRBV11-2
j_gene: TRBJ2-2
abundance: few
CDR3nt: TGTGCCAGCAGTCCTCTAGCGCCAACCGGGGAGCTGTTTTTT
CDR3aa: CASSPLAPTGELFF

d_gene: -
v_gene: TRBV18
j_gene: TRBJ2-7
abundance: few
CDR3nt: TGTGCCAGCTCATCAGGGTCAGGGTCCTACGAGCAGTACTTC
CDR3aa: CASSSGSGSYEQYF

d_gene: -
v_gene: TRBV28
j_gene: TRBJ2-5
abundance: few
CDR3nt: TGTGCCAGCAGTTTTGGAGTGGGGGCGCGTATGGAGACCCAGTACTTC
CDR3aa: CASSFGVGARMETQYF

d_gene: TRBD2
v_gene: TRBV24-1
j_gene: TRBJ2-2
abundance: -
CDR3nt: TGTGCCACCAGTGATTCAAGGGAGGGGAACACCGGGGAGCTGTTTTTT
CDR3aa: CATSDSREGNTGELFF

d_gene: -
v_gene: TRBV20-1
j_gene: TRBJ2-6
abundance: -
CDR3nt: TGCAGTGCTAGCCGCGAAGCCTCTGGGGCCAACGTCCTGACTTTC
CDR3aa: CSASREASGANVLTF

d_gene: -
v_gene: TRBV7-2
j_gene: TRBJ2-7
abundance: few
CDR3nt: TGTGCCAGCAGCTTAGCGGGAGTAAGGGAGCAGTACTTC
CDR3aa: CASSLAGVREQYF

d_gene: -
v_gene: TRBV6-5
j_gene: TRBJ2-5
abundance: few
CDR3nt: TGTGCCAGCACCTCTCGGGCGGAGACCCAGTACTTC
CDR3aa: CASTSRAETQYF

d_gene: TRBD2
v_gene: TRBV20-1
j_gene: TRBJ2-1
abundance: few
CDR3nt: TGCAGTGCCCCTACTCCGGGAGGAGATGAGCAGTTCTTC
CDR3aa: CSAPTPGGDEQFF

d_gene: TRBD1
v_gene: TRBV7-8
j_gene: TRBJ2-3
abundance: few
CDR3nt: TGTGCCAGCAGCTTAGCGTTTATGAGGGGGCGCCCAGATACGCAGTATTTT
CDR3aa: CASSLAFMRGRPDTQYF

d_gene: -
v_gene: TRBV12-3/TRBV12-4
j_gene: TRBJ1-6
abundance: -
CDR3nt: TGTGCCAGCAGTTCCGGACATAATTCACCCCTCCACTTT
CDR3aa: CASSSGHNSPLHF

d_gene: -
v_gene: TRBV7-8
j_gene: TRBJ2-1
abundance: many
CDR3nt: TGTGCCAGCAGCTTAACCGGACCACACAATGAGCAGTTCTTC
CDR3aa: CASSLTGPHNEQFF

d_gene: -
v_gene: TRBV11-1
j_gene: TRBJ1-1
abundance: few
CDR3nt: TGTGCCAGCAGCCCGTTACCCGACACTGAAGCTTTCTTT
CDR3aa: CASSPLPDTEAFF

d_gene: TRBD2
v_gene: TRBV29-1
j_gene: TRBJ2-3
abundance: few
CDR3nt: TGCAGCGTCCGGGACGCGGCTAGCGGGAGTTGGGCAGATACGCAGTATTTT
CDR3aa: CSVRDAASGSWADTQYF

d_gene: -
v_gene: TRBV20-1
j_gene: TRBJ2-3
abundance: -
CDR3nt: TGCAGTGCTGGAGTCGTTCAGGGATGGGTCACAGATACGCAGTATTTT
CDR3aa: CSAGVVQGWVTDTQYF

d_gene: -
v_gene: TRBV7-9
j_gene: TRBJ2-5
abundance: few
CDR3nt: TGTGCCAGCAGCTCCCTGACTAGTAGAGAGACCCAGTACTTC
CDR3aa: CASSSLTSRETQYF

d_gene: TRBD2
v_gene: TRBV7-2
j_gene: TRBJ2-1
abundance: many
CDR3nt: TGTGCCAGCAGCCGCCCGGGAGGGCCCTCCAATGAGCAGTTCTTC
CDR3aa: CASSRPGGPSNEQFF

d_gene: -
v_gene: TRBV2
j_gene: TRBJ2-5
abundance: few
CDR3nt: TGTGCCAGCAGTGAAAGTACCGAGACCCAGTACTTC
CDR3aa: CASSESTETQYF

d_gene: -
v_gene: TRBV7-2
j_gene: TRBJ2-7
abundance: many
CDR3nt: TGTGCCAGCAGCCAGGGACGCTACGAGCAGTACTTC
CDR3aa: CASSQGRYEQYF

d_gene: TRBD2
v_gene: TRBV6-4
j_gene: TRBJ2-1
abundance: few
CDR3nt: TGTGCCAGCAGTGACTCCGGGACTAGCTCCTACAATGAGCAGTTCTTC
CDR3aa: CASSDSGTSSYNEQFF

d_gene: -
v_gene: TRBV2
j_gene: TRBJ2-2
abundance: few
CDR3nt: TGTGCCAGCAGTGAACCCTCGGTCGTCGAGCTGTTTTTT
CDR3aa: CASSEPSVVELFF

d_gene: -
v_gene: TRBV7-9
j_gene: TRBJ2-3
abundance: few
CDR3nt: TGTGCCAGCAGCGACGGTGAGGGAGAGAGCGCAGATACGCAGTATTTT
CDR3aa: CASSDGEGESADTQYF

d_gene: -
v_gene: TRBV23-1
j_gene: TRBJ2-5
abundance: few
CDR3nt: TGCGCCAGCAGTCAGTTTCGTAGCAGACCCGAAGGGACCCAGTACTTC
CDR3aa: CASSQFRSRPEGTQYF

d_gene: -
v_gene: TRBV7-9
j_gene: TRBJ2-1
abundance: -
CDR3nt: TGTGCCAGCAGCTCCCCCTCCCAGGCCTACAATGAGCAGTTCTTC
CDR3aa: CASSSPSQAYNEQFF

d_gene: TRBD2
v_gene: TRBV27
j_gene: TRBJ2-7
abundance: -
CDR3nt: TGTGCCAGCAGTTTAGGCGGGAGGGCCTACGAGCAGTACTTC
CDR3aa: CASSLGGRAYEQYF

d_gene: -
v_gene: TRBV6-2/TRBV6-3
j_gene: TRBJ1-1
abundance: many
CDR3nt: TGTGCCAGCAGCAAAAGACTCCAGGGAACGGTGGACACTGAAGCTTTCTTT
CDR3aa: CASSKRLQGTVDTEAFF

d_gene: TRBD2
v_gene: TRBV6-1
j_gene: TRBJ2-7
abundance: -
CDR3nt: TGTGCCAGCAGTGAAGTTGGTAGCGGGAGGGCCCTCTCTGAGGAGCAGTACTTC
CDR3aa: CASSEVGSGRALSEEQYF

d_gene: TRBD2
v_gene: TRBV20-1
j_gene: TRBJ2-3
abundance: -
CDR3nt: TGCAGTGCGGAAGCTTTCGCGGGAGGCACAGATACGCAGTATTTT
CDR3aa: CSAEAFAGGTDTQYF

d_gene: -
v_gene: TRBV7-8
j_gene: TRBJ2-5
abundance: few
CDR3nt: TGTGCCAGCAGCTTAGCAGTAGGGTTAGGAGAGACCCAGTACTTC
CDR3aa: CASSLAVGLGETQYF

d_gene: -
v_gene: TRBV29-1
j_gene: TRBJ1-4
abundance: -
CDR3nt: TGCAGCGTTGAACGGTCTGAAAAACTGTTTTTT
CDR3aa: CSVERSEKLFF

d_gene: -
v_gene: TRBV4-1
j_gene: TRBJ1-6
abundance: -
CDR3nt: TGCGCCAGCAGCCACTCAACAGGGAGGGATTCACCCCTCCACTTT
CDR3aa: CASSHSTGRDSPLHF

d_gene: -
v_gene: TRBV20-1
j_gene: TRBJ2-5
abundance: -
CDR3nt: TGCAGTGCCGCGCCTAGCGCGGAGACCCAGTACTTC
CDR3aa: CSAAPSAETQYF

d_gene: -
v_gene: TRBV6-5
j_gene: TRBJ2-4
abundance: -
CDR3nt: TGTGCCAGCAGTTCAGACTACCCGACCGGCTTAAACATTCAGTACTTC
CDR3aa: CASSSDYPTGLNIQYF

d_gene: -
v_gene: TRBV7-9
j_gene: TRBJ1-5
abundance: many
CDR3nt: TGTGCCAGCAGCCCCTCCGGGGACGGCGGTCAGCCCCAGCATTTT
CDR3aa: CASSPSGDGGQPQHF

d_gene: -
v_gene: TRBV2
j_gene: TRBJ2-5
abundance: -
CDR3nt: TGTGCCTTAGGATGGGGGCGGGAGACCCAGTACTTC
CDR3aa: CALGWGRETQYF